The 2 T cell receptor beta chains reported below all come from one sample, sequenced in a study of shared clonotypes between healthy human individuals. The assay was immunoSEQ multiplex PCR, and TCRdb's table has in-frame clones only and misses some. The sample lists roughly 2.4 million clones, approximately 96% seen once, with 0.13% in the top ten. The sample taken for sequencing was naive CD4+ T cells sorted from blood. Subset denoted: CD45RA+ positively selected. The receptor source for this set is a man younger than 30 in good health.

To note about this clone: At the DNA level, this CDR3 is encoded by other sequences in the same sample as well. The chain links TRBV4-1 to TRBJ2-5; 7 positions agree with TRBD1. This CDR3 region has 15 residues. The junction had 7 bases not matched to a gene; V was cut back by 1 base and J by 5 bases. The germline gives CDR1 MGHRA, CDR2 YSYEKL. CDR3 in DNA: TGCGCCAGCAGCCAAGGGACAGGCCCCAGTGAGACCCAGTACTTC. Its translation: CASSQGTGPSETQYF.

The J gene is TRBJ2-1, the V gene TRBV18; TRBD2 aligns across 12 bases. This CDR3 has 15 residues. J was trimmed by 7 bases and V by 3 bases; bases with no gene match: 4. The V gene's germline CDR1 is KGHSH and CDR2 LQKENI. In DNA, the CDR3 is TGTGCCAGCTCACCCTTTGGGACTAGCGGGAATGAGCAGTTCTTC. It specifies CASSPFGTSGNEQFF.